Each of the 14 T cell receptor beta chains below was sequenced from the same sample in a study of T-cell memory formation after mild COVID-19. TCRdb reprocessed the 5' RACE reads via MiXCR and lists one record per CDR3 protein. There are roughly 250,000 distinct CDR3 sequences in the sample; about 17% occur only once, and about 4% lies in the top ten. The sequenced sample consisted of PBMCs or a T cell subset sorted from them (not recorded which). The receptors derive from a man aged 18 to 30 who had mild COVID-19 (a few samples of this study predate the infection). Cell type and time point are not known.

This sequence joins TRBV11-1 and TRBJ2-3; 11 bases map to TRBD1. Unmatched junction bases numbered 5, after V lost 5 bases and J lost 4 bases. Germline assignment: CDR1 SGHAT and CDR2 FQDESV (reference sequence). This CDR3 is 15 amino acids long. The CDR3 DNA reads TGTGCCAGCAGCCGGACAGGGGGCATCCCAGATACGCAGTATTTT. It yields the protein CASSRTGGIPDTQYF.

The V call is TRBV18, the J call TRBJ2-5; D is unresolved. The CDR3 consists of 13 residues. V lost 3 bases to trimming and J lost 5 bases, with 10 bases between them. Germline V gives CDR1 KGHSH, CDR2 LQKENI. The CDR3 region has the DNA TGTGCCAGCTCACCGCGTTTTCAGGAGACCCAGTACTTC. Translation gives CASSPRFQETQYF.

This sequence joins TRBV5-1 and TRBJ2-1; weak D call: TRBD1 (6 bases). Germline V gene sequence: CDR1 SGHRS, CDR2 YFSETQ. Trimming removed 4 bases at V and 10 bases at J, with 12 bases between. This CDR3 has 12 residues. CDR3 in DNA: TGCGCCAGCAGCATACAGGGATTCGAGCAGTTCTTC. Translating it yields CASSIQGFEQFF.

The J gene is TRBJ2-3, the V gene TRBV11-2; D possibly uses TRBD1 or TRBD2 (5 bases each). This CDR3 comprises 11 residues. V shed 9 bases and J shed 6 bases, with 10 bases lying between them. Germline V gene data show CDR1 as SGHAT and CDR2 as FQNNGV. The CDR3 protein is CASGGSDTQYF. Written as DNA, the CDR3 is TGTGCCAGTGGGGGTTCCGATACGCAGTATTTT.

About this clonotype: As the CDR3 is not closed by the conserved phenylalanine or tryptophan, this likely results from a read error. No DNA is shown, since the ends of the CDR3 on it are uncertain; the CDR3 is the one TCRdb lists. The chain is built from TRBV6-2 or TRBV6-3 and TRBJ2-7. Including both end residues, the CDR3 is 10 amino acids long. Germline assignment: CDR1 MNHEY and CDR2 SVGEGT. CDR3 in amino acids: CASSHPVPVL.

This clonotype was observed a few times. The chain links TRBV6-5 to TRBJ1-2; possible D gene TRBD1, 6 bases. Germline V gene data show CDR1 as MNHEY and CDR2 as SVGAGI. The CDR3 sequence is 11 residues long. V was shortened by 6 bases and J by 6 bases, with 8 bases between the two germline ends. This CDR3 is CASRGTNGYTF. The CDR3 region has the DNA TGTGCCAGCAGAGGGACAAATGGCTACACCTTC.

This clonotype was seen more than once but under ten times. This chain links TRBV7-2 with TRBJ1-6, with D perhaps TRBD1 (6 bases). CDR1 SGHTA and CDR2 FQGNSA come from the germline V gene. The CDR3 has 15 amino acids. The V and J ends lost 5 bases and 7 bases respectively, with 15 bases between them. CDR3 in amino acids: CASSLGGRRNSPLHF. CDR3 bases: TGTGCCAGCAGCCTCGGGGGCAGGCGAAATTCACCCCTCCACTTT.

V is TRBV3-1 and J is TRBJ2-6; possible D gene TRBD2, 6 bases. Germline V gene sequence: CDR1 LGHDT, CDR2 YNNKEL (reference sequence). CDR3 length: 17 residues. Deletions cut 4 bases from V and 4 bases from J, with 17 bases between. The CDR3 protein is CASSRGGGSVGANVLTF. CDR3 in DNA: TGTGCCAGCAGCCGCGGCGGAGGGTCAGTGGGGGCCAACGTCCTGACTTTC.

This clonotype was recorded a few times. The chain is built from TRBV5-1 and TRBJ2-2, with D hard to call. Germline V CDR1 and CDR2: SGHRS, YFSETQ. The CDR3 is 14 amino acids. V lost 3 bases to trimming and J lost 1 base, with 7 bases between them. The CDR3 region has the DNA TGCGCCAGCAGCTCGAACAGGAACACCGGGGAGCTGTTTTTT. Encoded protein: CASSSNRNTGELFF.

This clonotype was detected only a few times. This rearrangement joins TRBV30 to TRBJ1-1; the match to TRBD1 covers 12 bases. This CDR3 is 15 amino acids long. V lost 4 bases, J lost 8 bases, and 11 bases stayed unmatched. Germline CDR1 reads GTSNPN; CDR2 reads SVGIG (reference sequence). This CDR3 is CAWNHRGTGGAEAFF. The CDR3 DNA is TGTGCCTGGAACCACCGGGGGACAGGGGGCGCGGAAGCTTTCTTT.

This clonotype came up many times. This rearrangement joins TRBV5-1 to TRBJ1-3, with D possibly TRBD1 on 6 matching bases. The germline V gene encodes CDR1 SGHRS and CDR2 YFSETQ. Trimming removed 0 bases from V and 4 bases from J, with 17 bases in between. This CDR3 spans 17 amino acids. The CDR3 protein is CASSLVGRQVGGNTIYF. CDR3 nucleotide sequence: TGCGCCAGCAGCTTGGTTGGTCGACAGGTGGGCGGAAACACCATATATTTT.

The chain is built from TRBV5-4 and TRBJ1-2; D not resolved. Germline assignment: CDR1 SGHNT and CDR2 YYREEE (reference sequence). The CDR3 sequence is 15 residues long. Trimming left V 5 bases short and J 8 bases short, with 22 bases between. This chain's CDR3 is CASRPGGQEGKGYTF. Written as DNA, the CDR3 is TGTGCCAGCAGACCCGGCGGGCAGGAGGGAAAAGGCTACACCTTC.

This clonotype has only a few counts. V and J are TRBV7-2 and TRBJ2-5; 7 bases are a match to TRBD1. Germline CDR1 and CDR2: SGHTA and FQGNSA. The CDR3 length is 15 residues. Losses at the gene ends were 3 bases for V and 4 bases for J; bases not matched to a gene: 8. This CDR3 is CASSFNTGVGETQYF. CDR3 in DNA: TGTGCCAGCAGCTTTAATACAGGGGTCGGAGAGACCCAGTACTTC.

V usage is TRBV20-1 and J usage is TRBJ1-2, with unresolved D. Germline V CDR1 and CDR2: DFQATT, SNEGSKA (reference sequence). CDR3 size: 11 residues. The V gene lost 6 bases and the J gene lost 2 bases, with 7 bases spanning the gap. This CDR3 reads CSAGDNYGYTF. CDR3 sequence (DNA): TGCAGTGCCGGAGACAACTATGGCTACACCTTC.